These 22 T cell receptor beta chains share one sample of origin, sequenced in a study of shared clonotypes between healthy human individuals. CD8 cells classed as naive were CD45RO-negative and positively selected for CCR7, excluding terminally differentiated effector memory CD45RA+ cells. Profiled with immunoSEQ multiplex PCR; TCRdb holds only in-frame clones, not every one. Of roughly 2.1 million clones listed, 93% are singletons. Specimen: naive CD8+ T cells from PBMCs. The receptors here all came from a man aged 18 to 35 in good health. Some clones in this sample may be carry-over from other donors' samples.

A note on this clone: The sample has other DNA sequences that encode this CDR3 too. V gene TRBV7-9 combines with J gene TRBJ2-1; 9 bases are shared with TRBD2. Germline CDR1 is SEHNR and CDR2 is FQNEAQ (reference sequence). V lost 5 bases, J lost 4 bases, and 6 bases stayed unmatched. This CDR3 is built from 15 residues. The DNA of the CDR3 is TGTGCCAGCAGCCTAGGGCTAGCGGGGTACAATGAGCAGTTCTTC. It translates to CASSLGLAGYNEQFF.

The J gene is TRBJ1-3, the V gene TRBV28; D unresolved. The CDR3 is 16 amino acids. Germline lookup yields CDR1 MDHEN and CDR2 SYDVKM. The germline V and J ends were trimmed by 1 base and 2 bases, with 12 bases remaining between them. The CDR3 loop is CASSLSREGTGNTIYF. In DNA, the CDR3 is TGTGCCAGCAGTTTATCGAGAGAGGGTACTGGAAACACCATATATTTT.

V is TRBV9 and J is TRBJ2-5, with TRBD1 matching over 10 bases. The ends lost 6 bases at V and 5 bases at J; junction bases unmatched: 10. CDR3 length: 15 residues. Germline V gives CDR1 SGDLS, CDR2 YYNGEE. In DNA, the CDR3 is TGTGCCAGCACCGAGCGGGACAGGGGTCGGGAGACCCAGTACTTC. Protein: CASTERDRGRETQYF.

This clone was picked up one time. This chain joins TRBV9 and TRBJ2-1; 7 bases line up with TRBD1. The length of the CDR3 is 13 residues. V shed 3 bases and J 8 bases; nucleotides not matched to a gene: 5. Germline-derived CDR1 and CDR2 are SGDLS and YYNGEE. CDR3 sequence reads: CASSGGQTDEQFF. CDR3 in DNA: TGTGCCAGCAGCGGGGGACAGACCGATGAGCAGTTCTTC.

The gene calls are TRBV28 and TRBJ1-5; D may be TRBD1 (5 bases). The germline CDR1 and CDR2 sequences are MDHEN and SYDVKM. The germline V and J ends were trimmed by 6 bases and 0 bases, with 15 bases remaining between them. The length of the CDR3 is 16 residues. This CDR3 is CASSARQIVSNQPQHF. CDR3 DNA sequence: TGTGCCAGCAGCGCGAGACAGATCGTTAGCAATCAGCCCCAGCATTTT.

The chain is built from TRBV29-1 and TRBJ1-2; TRBD1 might be the D (5 bases). The CDR3 extends over 14 amino acids. Germline V CDR1 and CDR2: SQVTM, ANQGSEA. The V gene lost 3 bases and the J gene lost 5 bases, with 16 bases spanning the gap. CDR3 sequence reads: CSVEGLRLAYGYTF. CDR3 bases: TGCAGCGTTGAGGGACTGAGGTTGGCATATGGCTACACCTTC.

This clone has only a few counts. The sample holds other DNA sequences that translate to the same CDR3. The chain employs TRBV7-2 and TRBJ1-1; D is possibly TRBD1 (5 bases). This CDR3 contains 12 residues. The germline gives CDR1 SGHTA, CDR2 FQGNSA. V was clipped by 1 base and J by 8 bases, with 8 bases between them. The CDR3: CASSLGRTEAFF. The CDR3 region has the DNA TGTGCCAGCAGCTTAGGACGGACAGAAGCTTTCTTT.

This chain links TRBV28 with TRBJ2-6; TRBD1 or TRBD2 may be the D gene (5 bases each). There are 18 residues in the CDR3. Germline CDR1 is MDHEN and CDR2 is SYDVKM. V was trimmed by 5 bases and J by 0 bases, leaving 17 bases between them. The CDR3 spells CASSPGPRVPSGANVLTF. The CDR3 coding sequence is TGTGCCAGCAGTCCGGGACCCAGGGTTCCCTCTGGGGCCAACGTCCTGACTTTC.

The chain carries TRBV27 and TRBJ2-2; D gene unclear. Trimming removed 2 bases from V and 2 bases from J, with 12 bases in between. CDR3 length: 16 amino acids. Germline V gives CDR1 MNHEY, CDR2 SMNVEV (reference sequence). CDR3 sequence (DNA): TGTGCCAGCAGTTTACTGGGGTCAATTAACACCGGGGAGCTGTTTTTT. Translating it yields CASSLLGSINTGELFF.

This chain joins TRBV14 and TRBJ2-7; D may be TRBD2 (5 bases). Trimming took 4 bases from V and 2 from J, leaving 9 bases between them. The CDR3 spans 13 residues. Looked up from germline, CDR1 is SGHDN and CDR2 is FVKESK. CDR3 sequence: CASSPWRAYEQYF. For the CDR3, the DNA is TGTGCCAGCAGCCCATGGCGGGCCTACGAGCAGTACTTC.

This chain joins TRBV7-2 and TRBJ2-7, with TRBD1 identical over 7 bases. CDR1 and CDR2 (germline): SGHTA, FQGNSA. V gave up 5 bases and J gave up 3 bases; unmatched junction bases: 10. CDR3 length: 15 amino acids. Written as DNA, the CDR3 is TGTGCCAGCAGCCCGAGACAGGGAATCCTCTACGAGCAGTACTTC. Protein product: CASSPRQGILYEQYF.

The chain joins TRBV10-2 to TRBJ2-7; D is unclear. CDR1 and CDR2 (germline): WSHSY, SAAADI. CDR3 length: 14 residues. Trimming removed 3 bases from V and 0 bases from J, with 9 bases in between. CDR3 DNA: TGCGCCAGCAGTGATACGTGGAGCTCCTACGAGCAGTACTTC. Its protein is CASSDTWSSYEQYF.

This rearrangement joins TRBV5-6 to TRBJ1-5, with TRBD1 identical over 7 bases. Germline V gene data show CDR1 as SGHDT and CDR2 as YYEEEE. Losses at the gene ends were 2 bases for V and 6 bases for J; bases not matched to a gene: 2. The CDR3 has 13 amino acids. CDR3 sequence reads: CASSFDRVQPQHF. In DNA, the CDR3 is TGTGCCAGCAGCTTTGACAGGGTTCAGCCCCAGCATTTT.

This clone was found once. This sequence joins TRBV9 and TRBJ2-5, with 7 bases lining up with TRBD1. Germline V lookup: CDR1 SGDLS, CDR2 YYNGEE. The CDR3 length is 14 residues. V gave up 5 bases and J gave up 5 bases; unmatched junction bases: 9. DNA for the CDR3: TGTGCCAGCAGTTCGACAGGGAGTCGGGAGACCCAGTACTTC. Translated, it gives CASSSTGSRETQYF. The full variable domain, completed using reference TRBV9 and TRBJ2-5, is DSGVTQTPKHLITATGQRVTLRCSPRSGDLSVYWYQQSLDQGLQFLIQYYNGEERAKGNILERFSAQQFPDLHSELNLSSLELGDSALYFCASSSTGSRETQYFGPGTRLLVL.

The chain combines TRBV28 with TRBJ2-5; D ambiguous. The CDR3 length is 15 residues. V dropped 3 bases and J dropped 5 bases, with 16 bases sitting between them. The germline CDR1 and CDR2 sequences are MDHEN and SYDVKM. The CDR3 loop reads CASSFPPPGRETQYF. In nucleotides, the CDR3 is TGTGCCAGCAGTTTTCCTCCCCCAGGACGGGAGACCCAGTACTTC.

The chain combines TRBV7-9 with TRBJ1-4, with 10 bases that match TRBD1. CDR3 length equals 18 residues. Germline V lookup: CDR1 SEHNR, CDR2 FQNEAQ (reference sequence). The trim removed 5 bases at V and 0 bases at J, leaving 9 bases unmatched. CDR3 in amino acids: CASSPDRGTTATNEKLFF. The DNA for the CDR3 is TGTGCCAGCAGCCCGGACAGGGGGACGACTGCAACTAATGAAAAACTGTTTTTT.

V and J are TRBV27 and TRBJ1-2; 9 positions match TRBD1. Losses at the gene ends were 0 bases for V and 7 bases for J; bases not matched to a gene: 3. Germline CDR1 and CDR2: MNHEY and SMNVEV (reference sequence). The CDR3 is 14 residues long. This CDR3 reads CASSLSGTGPGYTF. For the CDR3, the DNA is TGTGCCAGCAGTTTATCGGGGACAGGGCCTGGCTACACCTTC.

The rearrangement joins TRBV9 to TRBJ2-7, with 10 positions matching TRBD2. Germline V gene sequence: CDR1 SGDLS, CDR2 YYNGEE. The junction had 9 bases not matched to a gene; V was cut back by 3 bases and J by 6 bases. This CDR3 has 15 residues. CDR3 nucleotide sequence: TGTGCCAGCAGCGCAACTAGCGGGAACCCATTCGAGCAGTACTTC. It translates to CASSATSGNPFEQYF.

This clone showed up just once. V gene TRBV28 combines with J gene TRBJ1-1; D is ambiguous. Looked up from germline, CDR1 is MDHEN and CDR2 is SYDVKM. This CDR3 is 12 amino acids long. Trimming pared 3 bases from V and 6 bases from J, leaving 8 bases between. CDR3: CASSFAWAEAFF. In nucleotides, the CDR3 is TGTGCCAGCAGTTTTGCTTGGGCTGAAGCTTTCTTT. The full variable domain, its missing parts supplied by reference TRBV28 and TRBJ1-1, is DVKVTQSSRYLVKRTGEKVFLECVQDMDHENMFWYRQDPGLGLRLIYFSYDVKMKEKGDIPEGYSVSREKKERFSLILESASTNQTSMYLCASSFAWAEAFFGQGTRLTVV.

This sequence joins TRBV7-3 and TRBJ1-1; TRBD1 is a possible D gene (5 bases). Between the trimmed V and J ends, which lost 5 bases and 4 bases, there was a span of 14 bases. CDR1 and CDR2 from the germline V gene are SGHTA and FQGTGA. The CDR3 contains 14 residues. DNA for the CDR3: TGTGCCAGCAGCGCTGAGGGGAGCGTCACTGAAGCTTTCTTT. This sequence encodes CASSAEGSVTEAFF.

J is TRBJ2-5 and V is TRBV27, with D perhaps TRBD2 (6 bases). Germline-derived CDR1 and CDR2 are MNHEY and SMNVEV (reference sequence). Between the trimmed V and J ends, which lost 4 bases and 0 bases, there was a span of 12 bases. This CDR3 contains 15 residues. CDR3 sequence reads: CASSWRVGDQETQYF. CDR3 nucleotides: TGTGCCAGCAGTTGGAGGGTGGGGGACCAAGAGACCCAGTACTTC.

The chain carries TRBV23-1 and TRBJ1-2, with D possibly matching TRBD1 (6 bases). TRBV23-1 is treated as an ORF (open reading frame) with a function not yet certain. Between the trimmed V and J ends, which lost 4 bases and 4 bases, there was a span of 25 bases. The CDR3 has 18 amino acids. The CDR3 region has the DNA TGCGCCAGCAGTCTGGCCGGGGCCCTCCGCTGGGGGCCCTATGGCTACACCTTC. Protein: CASSLAGALRWGPYGYTF.